The source of this T cell receptor (beta chain) is a study of blood T cells in healthy people across ages. Broader study findings: Naive CD4+ cell counts and diversity both ran higher in long-lived than in aged donors.

The CDR3 sequence is 16 residues long. Trimming pared 2 bases from V and 13 bases from J, leaving 24 bases between. Germline lookup yields CDR1 DFQATT and CDR2 SNEGSKA (reference sequence). This clonotype was picked up one time. The antigen is unknown. Alongside a J-beta primer mix, a sample-barcoded 5' primer served in a second PCR lasting roughly 7 to 11 cycles. TCRdb re-analysed the 5' RACE reads in MiXCR, keeping a single row per CDR3 protein. This sample has about 400,000 distinct CDR3 sequences, with approximately 47% found just once. The clonotype was recovered from a man aged 55 to 70 in good health. This rearrangement joins TRBV20-1 to TRBJ2-6, with D perhaps matching TRBD1 (6 bases). The sequenced material came from blood. CDR3 sequence reads: CSARSSVGQTPGVLTF. The CDR3 nucleotides read TGCAGTGCTAGATCTTCCGTTGGACAGACCCCGGGGGTCCTGACTTTC.